These 22 T cell receptor beta chains were all obtained from the same sample, sequenced in a study of CD8+ T cells in alopecia areata. The investigators collected lesional scalp punch biopsies and peripheral blood from alopecia areata patients. Sequencing templates came from extracted RNA that was reverse transcribed into cDNA. Some clones are missing from TCRdb's copy, which holds only in-frame ones; the method was immunoSEQ multiplex PCR. The sample has some 14,000 clones; under 65% are singletons. The sequenced sample was skin, obtained at week 0. The receptors were sampled from a human donor with alopecia areata.

This rearrangement joins TRBV7-2 to TRBJ1-2; D is uncertain. Germline loops: CDR1 SGHTA, CDR2 FQGNSA. The CDR3 runs to 13 residues. V was pared by 1 base and J by 3 bases, with 6 bases between. The CDR3 DNA is TGTGCCAGCAGCTTAGGTCAGGACTATGGCTACACCTTC. This codes for CASSLGQDYGYTF.

This clone was counted between two and nine times. The chain links TRBV7-8 to TRBJ2-7; D is unclear. Looked up from germline, CDR1 is SGHVS and CDR2 is FQNEAQ. Between the trimmed V and J ends, which lost 4 bases and 3 bases, there was a span of 4 bases. The CDR3 is 11 amino acids. CDR3 in amino acids: CASSSDYEQYF. The CDR3 DNA reads as TGTGCCAGCAGCTCCGACTACGAGCAGTACTTC.

The genes are TRBV5-4 and TRBJ1-5, with D maybe TRBD1 (5 bases). Per germline, CDR1 SGHNT and CDR2 YYREEE (reference sequence). The CDR3 has 17 residues. The V and J ends lost 4 bases and 2 bases respectively, with 19 bases between them. This chain's CDR3 is CASSREGTPGRNQPQHF. The CDR3, as DNA: TGTGCCAGCAGCAGGGAAGGGACCCCTGGACGCAATCAGCCCCAGCATTTT.

The V and J genes are TRBV25-1 and TRBJ1-1; TRBD1 agrees at 7 bases. The CDR3 is 13 amino acids. Germline CDR1 MGHDK, CDR2 SYGVNS. After removal of 6 bases from V and 1 base from J, the junction contained 2 bases not matched to a gene. The CDR3 protein is CASSRGTNTEAFF. The CDR3 region has the DNA TGTGCCAGCAGCAGGGGGACGAACACTGAAGCTTTCTTT.

The chain employs TRBV6-1 and TRBJ2-3; D unresolved. CDR1 and CDR2 from the germline V gene are MNHNS and SASEGT. The V and J ends lost 2 bases and 4 bases respectively, with 13 bases between them. The CDR3 length is 15 residues. CDR3 DNA sequence: TGTGCCAGCAGTGAAAGGAGCCGAGTGTCAGATACGCAGTATTTT. This encodes CASSERSRVSDTQYF.

This chain connects TRBV27 to TRBJ2-7; D may be TRBD1 or TRBD2 (5 bases each). Germline CDR1 MNHEY, CDR2 SMNVEV (reference sequence). CDR3 length: 14 amino acids. Trimming removed 10 bases at V and 0 bases at J, with 16 bases between. CDR3 residues: CATTPGPYSYEQYF. The CDR3 DNA is TGTGCCACCACCCCGGGACCGTACTCCTACGAGCAGTACTTC.

This clone was counted a single time. The chain carries TRBV10-3 and TRBJ2-5, with TRBD2 matching over 11 bases. Germline CDR1 is ENHRY and CDR2 is SYGVKD. Trimming took 0 bases from V and 2 from J; bases not matched to a gene: 2. This CDR3 has 16 residues. CDR3 in amino acids: CAISESASGGQETQYF. In DNA, the CDR3 is TGTGCCATCAGTGAGTCGGCTAGCGGGGGGCAAGAGACCCAGTACTTC.

The chain joins TRBV19 to TRBJ1-5; D might be TRBD1 (6 bases). The CDR3 is 14 residues long. In germline, CDR1 is LNHDA, CDR2 SQIVND (reference sequence). V lost 5 bases and J lost 0, with 8 bases in between. This chain's CDR3 is CASSGDISNQPQHF. The CDR3 DNA is TGTGCCAGTAGTGGGGACATTAGCAATCAGCCCCAGCATTTT.

V usage is TRBV10-3 and J usage is TRBJ2-6; D is uncertain. V was pared by 5 bases and J by 0 bases, with 11 bases between. The CDR3 loop spans 16 amino acids. Germline V gene lookup returns CDR1 ENHRY and CDR2 SYGVKD. CDR3 amino acids: CAISPTSRSGANVLTF. DNA for the CDR3: TGTGCCATCAGTCCGACTTCCCGCTCTGGGGCCAACGTCCTGACTTTC.

The chain has TRBV30 and TRBJ1-6; unclear D gene. Germline V gene lookup returns CDR1 GTSNPN and CDR2 SVGIG (reference sequence). V was trimmed by 0 bases and J by 7 bases, leaving 10 bases between them. This CDR3 is 14 amino acids long. CDR3 sequence: CAWSVIGYNSPLHF. CDR3 in DNA: TGTGCCTGGAGTGTAATAGGGTACAATTCACCCCTCCACTTT.

The V and J genes are TRBV7-9 and TRBJ2-7; 7 bases agree with TRBD2. Germline CDR1 is SEHNR and CDR2 is FQNEAQ (reference sequence). J lost 0 bases, V lost 5 bases, and 7 bases had no gene match. The CDR3 runs 15 residues. CDR3 protein: CASSSWGGDSYEQYF. Written as DNA, the CDR3 is TGTGCCAGCAGCAGCTGGGGGGGGGACTCCTACGAGCAGTACTTC.

This clone was seen a handful of times. The J gene is TRBJ1-2, the V gene TRBV5-5; D gene ambiguous. Trimming shortened V by 0 bases and J by 2 bases, and 20 bases separated the two germline ends. Germline CDR1 SGHKS, CDR2 YYEKEE (reference sequence). This CDR3 comprises 18 residues. CDR3 sequence: CASSLVPGSFTLNYGYTF. The CDR3 region has the DNA TGTGCCAGCAGCTTGGTTCCAGGAAGTTTTACCCTCAACTATGGCTACACCTTC.

The table lists this clone with a count of one. CDR3 sequence (DNA): TGTGCCTGGCACAGGGGCGGTGGTGAAAAACTGTTTTTT. Protein product: CAWHRGGGEKLFF. This chain connects TRBV30 to TRBJ1-4; the match to TRBD1 covers 7 bases. Germline V lookup: CDR1 GTSNPN, CDR2 SVGIG (reference sequence). There are 13 residues in the CDR3. V trimming: 5 bases; J trimming: 7 bases; junction bases outside the gene matches: 7.

This chain joins TRBV30 and TRBJ2-1; 9 bases map to TRBD2. This CDR3 contains 13 residues. V gave up 0 bases and J gave up 12 bases; unmatched junction bases: 6. Per germline, CDR1 GTSNPN and CDR2 SVGIG (reference sequence). The CDR3 sequence is CAWSVRASGAQFF. CDR3 coding DNA: TGTGCCTGGAGTGTAAGGGCTAGCGGGGCGCAGTTCTTC.

This chain uses TRBV9 with TRBJ1-2; 8 bases match TRBD1. CDR1 and CDR2 from the germline V gene are SGDLS and YYNGEE. CDR3 size: 16 residues. With V trimmed by 0 bases and J by 2 bases, 6 bases remained unmatched. CDR3 nucleotides: TGTGCCAGCAGCGTAGGGACAGGGAAGTCCAACTATGGCTACACCTTC. Its translation is CASSVGTGKSNYGYTF.

This clone was counted a single time. The chain has TRBV28 and TRBJ2-2; no clear D gene. Germline V gives CDR1 MDHEN, CDR2 SYDVKM. Trimming stripped 1 base from V and 8 bases from J, with 5 bases between. The CDR3 spans 12 residues. The CDR3 coding sequence is TGTGCCAGCAGTTTATTTGGTGGGGAGCTGTTTTTT. Translation: CASSLFGGELFF.

The chain uses TRBV7-9 and TRBJ1-6; D remains ambiguous. Trimming pared 1 base from V and 7 bases from J, leaving 11 bases between. Looked up from germline, CDR1 is SEHNR and CDR2 is FQNEAQ (reference sequence). This CDR3 comprises 15 residues. CDR3 sequence reads: CASSLGVSQNSPLHF. Written as DNA, the CDR3 is TGTGCCAGCAGCTTAGGGGTCAGCCAAAATTCACCCCTCCACTTT.

V gene TRBV28 combines with J gene TRBJ1-1; D ambiguous. Germline CDR1 reads MDHEN; CDR2 reads SYDVKM. V was cut by 3 bases and J by 3 bases, with 14 bases left in between. The CDR3 totals 15 residues. CDR3 sequence reads: CASSFGFGGDTEAFF. The CDR3 DNA is TGTGCCAGCAGTTTCGGGTTCGGTGGGGACACTGAAGCTTTCTTT.

The rearrangement uses TRBV10-3 and TRBJ1-2, with D perhaps TRBD1 (5 bases). V was trimmed by 2 bases and J by 5 bases, leaving 6 bases between them. The CDR3 is 12 amino acids. Germline CDR1 and CDR2: ENHRY and SYGVKD. CDR3 sequence (DNA): TGTGCCATCAGTGAGGGGGGGTATGGCTACACCTTC. Residues: CAISEGGYGYTF.

CDR3: CAISEADTEAFF. CDR3 bases: TGTGCCATCAGTGAGGCGGACACTGAAGCTTTCTTT. This chain links TRBV10-3 with TRBJ1-1; no reliable D call. The CDR3 is 12 amino acids. Between the trimmed V and J ends, which lost 2 bases and 3 bases, there was a span of 4 bases. Germline CDR1 and CDR2: ENHRY and SYGVKD.

As to this clone: A read error may produce the germline difference seen at one junction end. This chain joins TRBV7-2 and TRBJ1-4, with TRBD1 matching over 7 bases. The CDR3 has 14 amino acids. From germline, CDR1 is SGHTA and CDR2 FQGNSA. CDR3 DNA sequence: TGTGCCAGCAGATTAGGGGGCAGGGATGAAAAACTGTTTTTT. Its protein is CASRLGGRDEKLFF.

This clone turned up a few times. The J gene is TRBJ2-2, the V gene TRBV6-1; 11 positions agree with TRBD2. The CDR3 is 15 amino acids. Per the germline V gene, CDR1 is MNHNS and CDR2 is SASEGT. Trimming took 3 bases from V and 4 from J; bases not matched to a gene: 1. The CDR3 protein is CASSDGLAGTGELFF. The CDR3 DNA reads as TGTGCCAGCAGTGATGGACTAGCGGGCACCGGGGAGCTGTTTTTT.